The 28 T cell receptor beta chains below were found in one sample sequenced in a study of blood T cell repertoires in COVID-19. Data came from immunoSEQ multiplex PCR; TCRdb stores just in-frame clones and leaves some out. The top ten hold 27% of the sample, which has roughly 23,000 clones, approximately 88% seen once. Material: peripheral blood. The receptor set was obtained from a man between 65 and 85 years old with COVID-19, enrolled during active disease.

The CDR3 spells CATSEHGGTDTQYF. The CDR3 nucleotides read TGTGCCACCAGTGAACACGGGGGAACAGATACGCAGTATTTT. The chain couples TRBV24-1 to TRBJ2-3; D possibly corresponds to TRBD2 (6 bases). The length of the CDR3 is 14 residues. CDR1 is KGHDR and CDR2 is SFDVKD in the germline V gene. Trimming removed 4 bases from V and 3 bases from J, with 10 bases in between.

This clone was seen only once. The genes are TRBV14 and TRBJ2-3; TRBD1 matches 7 bases. CDR3 length: 13 amino acids. CDR1 is SGHDN and CDR2 is FVKESK in the germline V gene. V dropped 5 bases and J dropped 4; count of bases not matched to a gene: 3. CDR3 DNA: TGTGCCAGCAGCGAGGACAGGTCAGATACGCAGTATTTT. As protein: CASSEDRSDTQYF. Combining the CDR3 with reference TRBV14 and TRBJ2-3 gives the whole variable domain EAGVTQFPSHSVIEKGQTVTLRCDPISGHDNLYWYRRVMGKEIKFLLHFVKESKQDESGMPNNRFLAERTGGTYSTLKVQPAELEDSGVYFCASSEDRSDTQYFGPGTRLTVL.

In its sample, this clone was seen a few times. The J gene is TRBJ1-1, the V gene TRBV30; TRBD1 is a possible D gene (5 bases). Germline V gene sequence: CDR1 GTSNPN, CDR2 SVGIG (reference sequence). The CDR3 covers 12 residues. V was clipped by 3 bases and J by 7 bases, with 12 bases between them. The DNA for the CDR3 is TGTGCCTGGAGCCAGGGAGGTATTGAAGCTTTCTTT. Residues: CAWSQGGIEAFF.

The chain links TRBV19 to TRBJ1-1; D ambiguous. The V end lost 7 bases, the J end lost 8 bases, and 14 bases lay between the germline ends. Germline V lookup: CDR1 LNHDA, CDR2 SQIVND (reference sequence). The CDR3 contains 12 residues. The CDR3 region has the DNA TGTGCCAGTAACAACCCCCCCGAAGAAGCTTTCTTT. It codes for CASNNPPEEAFF.

The J gene is TRBJ2-7, the V gene TRBV7-2; TRBD1 matches 7 bases. Trimming removed 2 bases from V and 2 bases from J; junction bases left unmatched: 3. CDR1 is SGHTA, CDR2 FQGNSA, per germline. The CDR3 contains 14 residues. The DNA of the CDR3 is TGTGCCAGCAGCTTAAGACAGGGACCCTACGAGCAGTACTTC. This gives the protein CASSLRQGPYEQYF.

The chain uses TRBV10-2 and TRBJ1-1; TRBD1 might be the D (5 bases). The CDR3 totals 14 residues. V lost 6 bases and J lost 4, with 15 bases in between. Germline lookup yields CDR1 WSHSY and CDR2 SAAADI. The CDR3 nucleotides are TGCGCCAGCAGCGAGGGGCCGGTGGGCACTGAAGCTTTCTTT. Its protein is CASSEGPVGTEAFF.

The chain joins TRBV10-1 to TRBJ2-6, with 8 bases aligning to TRBD2. V trimming: 3 bases; J trimming: 2 bases; junction bases outside the gene matches: 6. Germline V CDR1 and CDR2: WNHNN, SYGVQD (reference sequence). The CDR3 runs 17 residues. The CDR3 DNA reads as TGCGCCAGCAGTGACTCAAGCGGGAGTGCTGGGGCCAACGTCCTGACTTTC. It specifies CASSDSSGSAGANVLTF.

This clone was seen a handful of times. This rearrangement joins TRBV14 to TRBJ1-2; tentatively, D is TRBD1 (6 bases). The germline V and J ends were trimmed by 5 bases and 1 base, with 14 bases remaining between them. Germline V lookup: CDR1 SGHDN, CDR2 FVKESK. The CDR3 runs 15 residues. The chain's CDR3 is CASSSLSQGNYGYTF. The CDR3 coding sequence is TGTGCCAGCAGCTCACTCTCACAGGGTAACTATGGCTACACCTTC.

The chain recombines TRBV5-1 with TRBJ1-1; 9 nucleotides agree with TRBD1. Germline lookup yields CDR1 SGHRS and CDR2 YFSETQ. V was pared by 3 bases and J by 4 bases, with 4 bases of the junction left unmatched. There are 14 residues in the CDR3. CDR3 in DNA: TGCGCCAGCAGCTCTGGACAGGGGACCACTGAAGCTTTCTTT. It yields the protein CASSSGQGTTEAFF.

This chain uses TRBV27 with TRBJ2-1, with TRBD2 matching 15 bases. Per the germline V gene, CDR1 is MNHEY and CDR2 is SMNVEV (reference sequence). This CDR3 has 19 residues. Trimming cost V 4 bases and J 1 base; bases outside gene matches: 8. The CDR3 nucleotides read TGTGCCAGCAGTTGGTCGGGACTAGCGGGAGGAGGATCCTACAATGAGCAGTTCTTC. Protein: CASSWSGLAGGGSYNEQFF.

This chain connects TRBV27 to TRBJ2-2; D unresolved. V shed 3 bases and J shed 3 bases, with 14 bases lying between them. The CDR3 sequence is 16 residues long. Germline values: CDR1 MNHEY, CDR2 SMNVEV (reference sequence). The CDR3 here is CASSFRLNEHTGELFF. The CDR3 nucleotides are TGTGCCAGCAGTTTCAGACTCAACGAACACACCGGGGAGCTGTTTTTT.

The V and J genes are TRBV30 and TRBJ1-3, with 7 bases lining up with TRBD1. J gave up 0 bases and V 6 bases, and 8 bases lay outside the gene matches. The CDR3 is 15 amino acids. Germline CDR1 GTSNPN, CDR2 SVGIG (reference sequence). The CDR3 protein is CACHRGSLSGNTIYF. The CDR3, as DNA: TGTGCCTGCCACAGGGGATCCCTCTCTGGAAACACCATATATTTT.

The J gene is TRBJ2-1, the V gene TRBV3-1 (or the pseudogene TRBV3-2); TRBD1 matches at 11 bases. This CDR3 has 15 amino acids. Unmatched junction bases numbered 6, after V lost 4 bases and J lost 7 bases. CDR1 LGHDT and CDR2 YNNKEL come from the germline V gene (reference sequence). The CDR3 nucleotides are TGTGCCAGCAGCCTTAGGGGGACAGGGGGTAATGAGCAGTTCTTC. It specifies CASSLRGTGGNEQFF.

The chain has TRBV5-1 and TRBJ2-3; TRBD2 agrees at 13 bases. The length of the CDR3 is 16 residues. V trimming: 2 bases; J trimming: 5 bases; junction bases outside the gene matches: 5. Germline CDR1 SGHRS, CDR2 YFSETQ. CDR3 sequence (DNA): TGCGCCAGCAGCTTCTGGACTAGCGGGGGTGGAGATACGCAGTATTTT. Translated: CASSFWTSGGGDTQYF.

The chain has TRBV6-5 and TRBJ1-2; 9 nucleotides agree with TRBD1. The CDR3 has 13 amino acids. Losses at the gene ends were 6 bases for V and 5 bases for J; bases not matched to a gene: 4. Looked up from germline, CDR1 is MNHEY and CDR2 is SVGAGI. The CDR3 DNA reads TGTGCCAGCAGGGGGACAGGGTTGTATGGCTACACCTTC. It encodes CASRGTGLYGYTF.

CDR3 sequence reads: CASSLTQVNYGYTF. Here the CDR3 DNA reads TGTGCCAGCAGCCTCACCCAGGTTAACTATGGCTACACCTTC. The chain joins TRBV7-2 to TRBJ1-2; no reliable D call. Looked up from germline, CDR1 is SGHTA and CDR2 is FQGNSA. This CDR3 has 14 amino acids. The germline V and J ends were trimmed by 5 bases and 1 base, with 11 bases remaining between them.

This clone was found a few times. The chain has TRBV5-4 and TRBJ2-1, with D perhaps matching TRBD1 (5 bases). CDR1 and CDR2 from the germline V gene are SGHNT and YYREEE (reference sequence). This CDR3 region has 14 residues. The V gene lost 1 base and the J gene lost 1 base, with 6 bases spanning the gap. The CDR3 coding sequence is TGTGCCAGCAGCTTGAGGGGATCCTACAATGAGCAGTTCTTC. Residues: CASSLRGSYNEQFF.

This rearrangement joins TRBV27 to TRBJ2-3, with D perhaps matching TRBD1 (6 bases). The germline V gene encodes CDR1 MNHEY and CDR2 SMNVEV (reference sequence). Trimming removed 4 bases from V and 5 bases from J, with 16 bases in between. The CDR3 length is 15 residues. The CDR3 bases are TGTGCCAGCAGTTCGTGGACAGCCTCGAAAGATACGCAGTATTTT. It yields the protein CASSSWTASKDTQYF.

The V and J genes are TRBV19 and TRBJ2-2; TRBD1 aligns across 7 bases. V gave up 11 bases and J gave up 6 bases; unmatched junction bases: 15. CDR3 length: 15 residues. Germline CDR1 LNHDA, CDR2 SQIVND (reference sequence). The CDR3 coding sequence is TGTGCCTCTTACGGCAGGGGGTGGGGAGCCGGGGAGCTGTTTTTT. Translation gives CASYGRGWGAGELFF.

The chain couples TRBV2 to TRBJ1-1; D is unclear. This CDR3 is built from 12 residues. Germline CDR1 is SNHLY and CDR2 is FYNNEI. Trimming shortened V by 9 bases and J by 11 bases, and 19 bases separated the two germline ends. The CDR3 bases are TGTGCCAGGACCGTACCGGGGTTAGAGGCTTTCTTT. Its protein product is CARTVPGLEAFF.

The V gene is TRBV11-2, the J gene TRBJ2-1; tentatively, D is TRBD2 (5 bases). V gave up 2 bases and J gave up 10 bases, with 6 bases separating them. This CDR3 has 11 residues. Looked up from germline, CDR1 is SGHAT and CDR2 is FQNNGV. The CDR3 DNA follows: TGTGCCAGCAGCTTACGAGGGGAGCAGTTCTTC. This gives the protein CASSLRGEQFF.

The chain joins TRBV5-1 to TRBJ2-4; 12 bases agree with TRBD1. CDR1 and CDR2 (germline): SGHRS, YFSETQ. This CDR3 contains 18 residues. Unmatched junction bases numbered 11, after V lost 1 base and J lost 6 bases. In nucleotides, the CDR3 is TGCGCCAGCAGCTTGTCCCCGGGACAGGGGGCTTGGGTAAACATTCAGTACTTC. Encoded protein: CASSLSPGQGAWVNIQYF.

The V and J genes are TRBV28 and TRBJ2-1, with 10 bases that match TRBD2. V was pared by 4 bases and J by 7 bases, with 1 base of the junction left unmatched. CDR3 length: 13 amino acids. The V gene's germline CDR1 is MDHEN and CDR2 SYDVKM. CDR3 loop: CASSSGLANEQFF. CDR3 nucleotides: TGTGCCAGCAGTTCGGGACTAGCGAATGAGCAGTTCTTC. Drawing the rest from reference TRBV28 and TRBJ2-1, the complete variable domain is DVKVTQSSRYLVKRTGEKVFLECVQDMDHENMFWYRQDPGLGLRLIYFSYDVKMKEKGDIPEGYSVSREKKERFSLILESASTNQTSMYLCASSSGLANEQFFGPGTRLTVL.

The V and J genes are TRBV27 and TRBJ2-4; D possibly corresponds to TRBD1 (6 bases). The CDR3 is 14 amino acids. Trimming left V 5 bases short and J 0 bases short, with 8 bases between. Germline V lookup: CDR1 MNHEY, CDR2 SMNVEV (reference sequence). This CDR3 is CASSRQVAKNIQYF. CDR3 DNA sequence: TGTGCCAGCAGTCGACAGGTAGCCAAAAACATTCAGTACTTC.

The genes are TRBV4-1 and TRBJ2-3, with 7 nucleotides matching TRBD2. In germline, CDR1 is MGHRA, CDR2 YSYEKL. V shed 2 bases, J shed 1 base, and the junction held 3 bases outside the gene matches. This CDR3 comprises 15 residues. CDR3: CASSQITSGTDTQYF. DNA of the CDR3: TGCGCCAGCAGCCAAATAACTAGCGGCACAGATACGCAGTATTTT.

The gene calls are TRBV5-1 and TRBJ2-5; TRBD1 matches 7 bases. The CDR3 runs to 14 residues. The junction had 4 bases not matched to a gene; V was cut back by 0 bases and J by 5 bases. Germline lookup yields CDR1 SGHRS and CDR2 YFSETQ. The DNA of the CDR3 is TGCGCCAGCAGCTTGGCGGACAGGTGGGAGACCCAGTACTTC. This translates into CASSLADRWETQYF.

V usage is TRBV2 and J usage is TRBJ2-7; TRBD2 aligns across 13 bases. Germline V gives CDR1 SNHLY, CDR2 FYNNEI. This CDR3 region has 15 residues. The V segment lost 7 bases and the J segment 4 bases; nucleotides outside the gene matches: 7. The CDR3 here is CASNPRTSGSYEQYF. CDR3 DNA: TGTGCCAGCAACCCACGGACTAGCGGGAGTTACGAGCAGTACTTC. The variable domain in full, with the rest retrieved from reference TRBV2 and TRBJ2-7, is EPEVTQTPSHQVTQMGQEVILRCVPISNHLYFYWYRQILGQKVEFLVSFYNNEISEKSEIFDDQFSVERPDGSNFTLKIRSTKLEDSAMYFCASNPRTSGSYEQYFGPGTRLTVT.

V and J are TRBV5-5 and TRBJ1-3; D remains ambiguous. V gave up 4 bases and J gave up 4 bases, with 15 bases separating them. Germline lookup yields CDR1 SGHKS and CDR2 YYEKEE (reference sequence). CDR3 size: 15 residues. The CDR3 DNA reads as TGTGCCAGCAGCCTGACGGGGATCGACGGAAACACCATATATTTT. Translated, it gives CASSLTGIDGNTIYF.